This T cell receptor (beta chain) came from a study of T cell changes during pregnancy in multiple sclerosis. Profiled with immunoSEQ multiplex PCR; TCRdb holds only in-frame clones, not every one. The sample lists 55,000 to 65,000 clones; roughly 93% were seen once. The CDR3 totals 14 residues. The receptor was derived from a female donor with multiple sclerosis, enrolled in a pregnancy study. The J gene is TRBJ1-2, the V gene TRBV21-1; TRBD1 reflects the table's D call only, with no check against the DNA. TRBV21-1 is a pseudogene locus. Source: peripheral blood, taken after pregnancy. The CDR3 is CASSKKDRGRGYTF. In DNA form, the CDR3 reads TGTGCCAGCAGCAAAAAGGACAGGGGACGAGGCTACACCTTC.